The sample holds a few counts of the clone carrying this TCR beta chain. TCRdb passed the PCR reads through MiXCR, listing each CDR3 protein once. This sample has more than 6,000 distinct CDR3 sequences, with 25% to 35% found just once. This record comes from a study of immune characterization of retroperitoneal liposarcoma. The CDR3 is 13 amino acids. Per germline, CDR1 LNHDA and CDR2 SQIVND (reference sequence). The specimen sequenced was tumor tissue. The receptor's source is a female donor with retroperitoneal liposarcoma. This rearrangement joins TRBV19 to TRBJ2-5; possibly TRBD1 for D (6 bases). With the DNA end fitting TRBJ2-7 better, the J assignment may be wrong. In DNA, the CDR3 is TGTGCCAGTAGTATAGGGACAGCCTACGAGCAGTACTTC. Translation: CASSIGTAYEQYF.